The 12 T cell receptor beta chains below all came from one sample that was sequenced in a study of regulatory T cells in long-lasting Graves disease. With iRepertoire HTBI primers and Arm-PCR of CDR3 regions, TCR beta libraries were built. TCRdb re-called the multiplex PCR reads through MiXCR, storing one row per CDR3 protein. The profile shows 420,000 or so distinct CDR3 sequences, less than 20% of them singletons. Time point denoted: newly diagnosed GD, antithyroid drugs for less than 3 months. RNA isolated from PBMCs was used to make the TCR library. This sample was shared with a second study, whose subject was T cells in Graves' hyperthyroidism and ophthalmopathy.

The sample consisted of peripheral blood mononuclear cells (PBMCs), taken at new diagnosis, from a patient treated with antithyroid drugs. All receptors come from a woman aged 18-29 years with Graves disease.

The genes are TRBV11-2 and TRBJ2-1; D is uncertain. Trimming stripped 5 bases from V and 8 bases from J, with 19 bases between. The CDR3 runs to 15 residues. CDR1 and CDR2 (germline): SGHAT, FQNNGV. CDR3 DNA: TGTGCCAGCAGCCAAGGCTACTTCGTATCCGATGAGCAGTTCTTC. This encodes CASSQGYFVSDEQFF.

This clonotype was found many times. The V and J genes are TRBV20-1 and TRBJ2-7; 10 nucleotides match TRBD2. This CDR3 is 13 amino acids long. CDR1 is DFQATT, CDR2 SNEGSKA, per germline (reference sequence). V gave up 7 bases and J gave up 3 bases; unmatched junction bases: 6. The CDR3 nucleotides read TGCAGTGTTCAGCGGGAGGGGGTCTACGAGCAGTACTTC. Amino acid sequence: CSVQREGVYEQYF.

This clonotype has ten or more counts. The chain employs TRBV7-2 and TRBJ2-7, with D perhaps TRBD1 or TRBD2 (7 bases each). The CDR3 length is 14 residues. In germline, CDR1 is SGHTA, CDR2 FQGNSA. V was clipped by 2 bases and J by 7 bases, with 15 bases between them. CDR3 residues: CASSLMERGQEQYF. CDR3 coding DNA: TGTGCCAGCAGCTTAATGGAGCGGGGACAGGAGCAGTACTTC. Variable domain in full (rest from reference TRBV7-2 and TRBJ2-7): GAGVSQSPSNKVTEKGKDVELRCDPISGHTALYWYRQSLGQGLEFLIYFQGNSAPDKSGLPSDRFSAERTGGSVSTLTIQRTQQEDSAVYLCASSLMERGQEQYFGPGTRLTVT.

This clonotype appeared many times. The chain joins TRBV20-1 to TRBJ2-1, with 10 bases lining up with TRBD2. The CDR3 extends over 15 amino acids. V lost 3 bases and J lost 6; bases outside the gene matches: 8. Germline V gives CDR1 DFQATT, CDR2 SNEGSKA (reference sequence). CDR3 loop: CSARPLAGVVNEQFF. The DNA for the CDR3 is TGCAGTGCTAGGCCGCTAGCGGGAGTCGTCAATGAGCAGTTCTTC.

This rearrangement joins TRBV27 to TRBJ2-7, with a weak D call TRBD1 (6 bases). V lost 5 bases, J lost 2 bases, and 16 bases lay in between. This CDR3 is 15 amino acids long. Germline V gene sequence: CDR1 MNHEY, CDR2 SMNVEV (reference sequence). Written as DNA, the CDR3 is TGTGCCAGCAGTCGTGGACAGTGGGGGACCTACGAGCAGTACTTC. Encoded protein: CASSRGQWGTYEQYF.

The CDR3 region has the DNA TGTGCCAGCAGCGTAGCGTCAGTAGGCTACGAGCAGTACTTC. It specifies CASSVASVGYEQYF. V gene TRBV9 combines with J gene TRBJ2-7; D is unresolved. V was clipped by 0 bases and J by 3 bases, with 10 bases between them. CDR3 length: 14 amino acids. Germline CDR1 reads SGDLS; CDR2 reads YYNGEE.

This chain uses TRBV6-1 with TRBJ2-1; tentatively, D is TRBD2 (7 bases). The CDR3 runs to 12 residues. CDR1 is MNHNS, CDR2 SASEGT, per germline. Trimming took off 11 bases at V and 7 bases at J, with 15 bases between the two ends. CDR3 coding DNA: TGTGCCGTAGGGGGAGCGGGGAATGAGCAGTTCTTC. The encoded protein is CAVGGAGNEQFF.

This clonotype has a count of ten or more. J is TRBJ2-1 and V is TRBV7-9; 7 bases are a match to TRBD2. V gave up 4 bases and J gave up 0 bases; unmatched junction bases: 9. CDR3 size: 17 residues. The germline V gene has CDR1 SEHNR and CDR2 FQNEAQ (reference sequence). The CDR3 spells CASSSDLADHSYNEQFF. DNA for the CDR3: TGTGCCAGCAGCTCCGACCTAGCGGATCACTCCTACAATGAGCAGTTCTTC. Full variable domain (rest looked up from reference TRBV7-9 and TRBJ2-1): DTGVSQNPRHKITKRGQNVTFRCDPISEHNRLYWYRQTLGQGPEFLTYFQNEAQLEKSRLLSDRFSAERPKGSFSTLEIQRTEQGDSAMYLCASSSDLADHSYNEQFFGPGTRLTVL.

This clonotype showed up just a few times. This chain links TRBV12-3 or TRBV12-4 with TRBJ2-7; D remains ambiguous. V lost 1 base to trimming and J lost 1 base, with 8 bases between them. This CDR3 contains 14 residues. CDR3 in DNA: TGTGCCAGCAGTTTAGAGTCAGATTCCTACGAGCAGTACTTC. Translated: CASSLESDSYEQYF.

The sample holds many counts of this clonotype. The CDR3 bases are TGTGCCAGCAGCACCCCGGGGGGAGTCGCCAAAAACATTCAGTACTTC. Its translation: CASSTPGGVAKNIQYF. The V call is TRBV13, the J call TRBJ2-4; 7 bases map to TRBD2. Trimming at V came to 5 bases and at J to 1 base, leaving 8 bases not matched to a gene. The CDR3 contains 16 residues. Germline values: CDR1 PRHDT, CDR2 FYEKMQ (reference sequence).

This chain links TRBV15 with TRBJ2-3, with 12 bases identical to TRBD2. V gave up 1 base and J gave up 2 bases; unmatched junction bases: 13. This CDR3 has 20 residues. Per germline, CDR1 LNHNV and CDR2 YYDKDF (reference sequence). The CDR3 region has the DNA TGTGCCACCAGCAGAGTTCGGGGTGGGGGGACTAGCGGGTACACAGATACGCAGTATTTT. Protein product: CATSRVRGGGTSGYTDTQYF.

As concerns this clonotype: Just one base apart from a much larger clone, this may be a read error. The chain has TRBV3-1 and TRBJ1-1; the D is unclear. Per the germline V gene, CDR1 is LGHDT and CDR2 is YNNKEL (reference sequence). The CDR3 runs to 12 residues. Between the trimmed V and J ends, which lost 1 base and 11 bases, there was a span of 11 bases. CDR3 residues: CASSQGREDAFF. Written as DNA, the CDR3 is TGTGCCAGCAGCCAAGGAAGGGAGGATGCTTTCTTT.